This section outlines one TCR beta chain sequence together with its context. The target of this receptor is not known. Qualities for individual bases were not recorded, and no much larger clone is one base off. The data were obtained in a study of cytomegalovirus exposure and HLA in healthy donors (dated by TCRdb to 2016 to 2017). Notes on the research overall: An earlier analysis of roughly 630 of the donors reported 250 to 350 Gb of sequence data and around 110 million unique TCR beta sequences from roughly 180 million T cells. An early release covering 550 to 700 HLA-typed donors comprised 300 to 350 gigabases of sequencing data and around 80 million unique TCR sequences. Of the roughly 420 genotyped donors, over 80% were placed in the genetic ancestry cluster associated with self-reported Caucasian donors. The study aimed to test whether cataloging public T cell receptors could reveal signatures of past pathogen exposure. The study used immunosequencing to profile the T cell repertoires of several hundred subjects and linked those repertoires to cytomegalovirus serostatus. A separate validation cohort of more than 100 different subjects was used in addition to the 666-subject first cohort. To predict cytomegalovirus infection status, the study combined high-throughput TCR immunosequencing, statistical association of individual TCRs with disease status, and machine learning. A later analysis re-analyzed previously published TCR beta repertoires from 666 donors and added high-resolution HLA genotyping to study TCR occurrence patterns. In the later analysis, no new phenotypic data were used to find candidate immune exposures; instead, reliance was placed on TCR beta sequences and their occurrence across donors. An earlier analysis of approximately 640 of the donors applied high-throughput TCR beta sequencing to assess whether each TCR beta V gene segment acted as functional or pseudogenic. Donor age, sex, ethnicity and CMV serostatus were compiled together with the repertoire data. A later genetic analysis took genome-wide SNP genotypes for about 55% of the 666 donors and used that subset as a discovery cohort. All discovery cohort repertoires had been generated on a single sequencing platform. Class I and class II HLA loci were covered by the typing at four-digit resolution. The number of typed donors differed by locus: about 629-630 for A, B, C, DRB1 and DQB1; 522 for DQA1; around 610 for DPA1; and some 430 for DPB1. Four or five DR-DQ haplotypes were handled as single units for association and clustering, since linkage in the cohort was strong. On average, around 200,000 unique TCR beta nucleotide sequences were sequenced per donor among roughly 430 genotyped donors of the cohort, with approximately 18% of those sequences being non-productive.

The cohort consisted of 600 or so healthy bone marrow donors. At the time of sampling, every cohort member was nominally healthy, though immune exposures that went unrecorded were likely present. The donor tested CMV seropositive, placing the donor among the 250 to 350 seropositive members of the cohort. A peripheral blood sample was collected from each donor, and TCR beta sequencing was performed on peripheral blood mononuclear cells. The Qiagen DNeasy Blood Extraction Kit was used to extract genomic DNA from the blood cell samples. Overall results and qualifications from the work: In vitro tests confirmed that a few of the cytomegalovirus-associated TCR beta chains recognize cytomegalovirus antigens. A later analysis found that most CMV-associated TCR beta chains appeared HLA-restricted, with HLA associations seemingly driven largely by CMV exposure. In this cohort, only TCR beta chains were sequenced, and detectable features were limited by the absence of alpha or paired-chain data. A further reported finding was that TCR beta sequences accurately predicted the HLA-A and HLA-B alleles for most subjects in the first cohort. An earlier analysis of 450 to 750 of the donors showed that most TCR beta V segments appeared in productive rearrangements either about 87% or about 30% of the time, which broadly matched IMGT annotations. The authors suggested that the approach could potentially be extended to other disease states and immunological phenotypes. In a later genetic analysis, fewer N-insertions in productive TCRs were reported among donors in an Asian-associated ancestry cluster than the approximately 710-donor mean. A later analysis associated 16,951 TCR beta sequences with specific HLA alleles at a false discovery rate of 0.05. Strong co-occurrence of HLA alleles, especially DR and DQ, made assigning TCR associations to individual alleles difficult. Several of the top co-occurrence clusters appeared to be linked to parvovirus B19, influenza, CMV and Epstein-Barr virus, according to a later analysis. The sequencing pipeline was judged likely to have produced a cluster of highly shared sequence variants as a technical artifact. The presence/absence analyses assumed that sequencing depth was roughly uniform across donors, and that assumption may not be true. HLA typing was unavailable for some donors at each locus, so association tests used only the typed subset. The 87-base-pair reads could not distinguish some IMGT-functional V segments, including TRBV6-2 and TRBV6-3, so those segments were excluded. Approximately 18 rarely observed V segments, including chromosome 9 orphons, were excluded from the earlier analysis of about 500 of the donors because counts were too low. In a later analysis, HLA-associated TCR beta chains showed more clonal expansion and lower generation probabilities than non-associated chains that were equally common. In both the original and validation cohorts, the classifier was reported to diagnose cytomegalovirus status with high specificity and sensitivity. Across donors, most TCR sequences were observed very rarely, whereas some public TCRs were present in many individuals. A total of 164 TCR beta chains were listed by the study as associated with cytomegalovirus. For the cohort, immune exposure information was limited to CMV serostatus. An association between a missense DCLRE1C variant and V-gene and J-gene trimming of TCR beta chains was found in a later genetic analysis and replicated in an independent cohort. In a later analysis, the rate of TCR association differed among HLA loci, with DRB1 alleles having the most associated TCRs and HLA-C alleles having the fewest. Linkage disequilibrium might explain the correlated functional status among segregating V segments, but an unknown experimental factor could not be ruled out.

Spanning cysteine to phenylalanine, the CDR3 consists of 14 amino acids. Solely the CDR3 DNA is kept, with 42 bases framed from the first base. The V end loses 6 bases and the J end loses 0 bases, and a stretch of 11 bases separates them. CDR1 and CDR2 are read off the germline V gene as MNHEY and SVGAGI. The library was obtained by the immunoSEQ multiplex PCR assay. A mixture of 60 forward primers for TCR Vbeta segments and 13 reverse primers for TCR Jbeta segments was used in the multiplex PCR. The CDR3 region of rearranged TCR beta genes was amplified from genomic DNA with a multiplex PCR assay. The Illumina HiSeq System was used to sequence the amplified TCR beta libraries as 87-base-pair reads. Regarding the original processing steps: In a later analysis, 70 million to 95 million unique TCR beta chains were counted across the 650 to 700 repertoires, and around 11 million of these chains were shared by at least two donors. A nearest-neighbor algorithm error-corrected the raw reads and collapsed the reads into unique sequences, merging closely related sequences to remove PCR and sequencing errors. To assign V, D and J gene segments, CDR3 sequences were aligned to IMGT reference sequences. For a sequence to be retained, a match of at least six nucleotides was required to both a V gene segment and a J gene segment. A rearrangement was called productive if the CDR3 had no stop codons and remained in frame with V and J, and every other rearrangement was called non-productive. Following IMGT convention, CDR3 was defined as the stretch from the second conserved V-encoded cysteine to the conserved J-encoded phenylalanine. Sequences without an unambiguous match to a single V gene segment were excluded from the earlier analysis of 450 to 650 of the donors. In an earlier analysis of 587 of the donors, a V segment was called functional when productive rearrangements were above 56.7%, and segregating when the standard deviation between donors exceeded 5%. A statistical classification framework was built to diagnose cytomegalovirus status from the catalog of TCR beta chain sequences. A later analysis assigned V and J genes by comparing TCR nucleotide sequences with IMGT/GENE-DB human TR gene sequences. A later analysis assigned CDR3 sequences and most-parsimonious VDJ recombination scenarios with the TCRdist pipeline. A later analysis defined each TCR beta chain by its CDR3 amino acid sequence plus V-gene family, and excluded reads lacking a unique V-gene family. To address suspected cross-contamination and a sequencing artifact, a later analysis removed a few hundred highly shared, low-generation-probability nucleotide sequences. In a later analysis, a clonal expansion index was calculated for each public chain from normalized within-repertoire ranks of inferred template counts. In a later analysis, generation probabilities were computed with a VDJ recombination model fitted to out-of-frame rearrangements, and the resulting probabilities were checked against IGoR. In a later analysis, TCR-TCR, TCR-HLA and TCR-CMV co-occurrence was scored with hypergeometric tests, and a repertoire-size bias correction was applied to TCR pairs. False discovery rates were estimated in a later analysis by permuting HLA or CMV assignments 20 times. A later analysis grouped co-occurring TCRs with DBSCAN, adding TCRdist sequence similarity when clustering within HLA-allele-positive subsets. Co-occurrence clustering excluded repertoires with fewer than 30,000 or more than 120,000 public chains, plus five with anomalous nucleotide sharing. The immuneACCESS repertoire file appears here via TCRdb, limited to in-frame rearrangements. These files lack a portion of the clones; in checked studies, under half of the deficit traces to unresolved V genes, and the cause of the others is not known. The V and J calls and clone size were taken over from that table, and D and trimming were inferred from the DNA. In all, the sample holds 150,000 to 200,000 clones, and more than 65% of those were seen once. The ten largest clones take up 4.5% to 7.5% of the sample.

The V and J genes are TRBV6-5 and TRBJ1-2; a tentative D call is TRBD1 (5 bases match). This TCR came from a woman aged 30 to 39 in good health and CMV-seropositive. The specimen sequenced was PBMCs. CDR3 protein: CASRIQEANYGYTF. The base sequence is TGTGCCAGCAGAATACAGGAAGCTAACTATGGCTACACCTTC.